The next 2 T cell receptor beta chains were all read from a single sample in a study of blood T cells in healthy people across ages (dated by TCRdb to about 2015). Library prep was done by 5' RACE. This sample was sequenced with an Illumina HiSeq 2500. The second PCR ran for roughly 7 to 11 cycles and used a J-beta primer mix along with a sample-barcoded 5' primer. Using fastp at Q25 and MiXCR, TCRdb reprocessed the public reads and kept productive beta chains. Rows are combined by CDR3 protein, so each entry shows the most common genes and DNA. The sample has roughly 1,500,000 distinct CDR3 sequences on record, 42% of them singletons. Of the sample, 7.9% is held by the ten largest clones. The source material was blood. Receptor source: a woman in her late teens or twenties in good health.

The rearrangement uses TRBV13 and TRBJ2-3, with 8 bases aligning to TRBD2. Germline V lookup: CDR1 PRHDT, CDR2 FYEKMQ (reference sequence). The CDR3 runs 16 residues. J gave up 6 bases and V 5 bases, and 13 bases lay outside the gene matches. The CDR3 coding sequence is TGTGCCAGCAGCCAACGAAGGGGACTAGTCTCTGATACGCAGTATTTT. Its protein is CASSQRRGLVSDTQYF.

The chain carries TRBV12-3 or TRBV12-4 and TRBJ1-5, with TRBD1 matching 9 bases. This CDR3 contains 19 residues. Trimming took 3 bases from V and 0 from J; bases not matched to a gene: 12. Here the CDR3 reads CASSFSTGGVPSSNQPQHF. For the CDR3, the DNA is TGTGCCAGCAGTTTTTCAACAGGGGGCGTCCCGTCTAGCAATCAGCCCCAGCATTTT.